A single sample is the source of the 31 T cell receptor beta chains below, sequenced in a study of T cells in Graves' hyperthyroidism and ophthalmopathy. The investigators amplified TCR beta CDR3 regions from RNA transcripts. Initially, a first-round RT-PCR of the TCR CDR3 employed the HTBI primer set. TCRdb re-analysed the multiplex PCR reads in MiXCR, keeping a single row per CDR3 protein. The repertoire holds some 720,000 distinct CDR3 sequences, 15% to 20% seen once, with approximately 8.4% in the top ten. The sample consisted of blood. All receptors come from a man between 18 and 29 years old with Graves' hyperthyroidism.

The genes are TRBV20-1 and TRBJ1-1; 10 nucleotides agree with TRBD1. Germline V gene sequence: CDR1 DFQATT, CDR2 SNEGSKA (reference sequence). Trimming took 2 bases from V and 5 from J; bases not matched to a gene: 8. The CDR3 has 15 residues. CDR3 sequence reads: CSARRGQGVGTEAFF. CDR3 nucleotides: TGCAGTGCTAGACGTGGACAGGGGGTTGGGACTGAAGCTTTCTTT.

The chain joins TRBV18 to TRBJ2-7, with a tentative D call TRBD2 (6 bases). This CDR3 contains 14 residues. V shed 0 bases and J shed 4 bases, with 10 bases lying between them. The germline V gene has CDR1 KGHSH and CDR2 LQKENI. CDR3 sequence: CASSPPSSEYEQYF. The CDR3 DNA is TGTGCCAGCTCACCACCCTCTAGCGAATACGAGCAGTACTTC.

This clonotype came up a few times. The chain couples TRBV7-2 to TRBJ2-7; 10 positions agree with TRBD2. CDR1 is SGHTA and CDR2 is FQGNSA in the germline V gene. The CDR3 sequence is 15 residues long. The V and J ends lost 4 bases and 2 bases, in that order; junction bases with no gene match: 5. The CDR3 bases are TGTGCCAGCAGCTCTCGGACTAGCGGCCCCTACGAGCAGTACTTC. Its translation is CASSSRTSGPYEQYF.

This clonotype was found a few times. V is TRBV20-1 and J is TRBJ1-4, with TRBD1 identical over 11 bases. CDR3 length: 13 residues. V shed 6 bases, J shed 8 bases, and the junction held 5 bases outside the gene matches. Germline V lookup: CDR1 DFQATT, CDR2 SNEGSKA (reference sequence). The CDR3 spells CSATGTGGEKLFF. CDR3 DNA sequence: TGCAGTGCCACCGGGACAGGGGGGGAAAAACTGTTTTTT.

Many counts were recorded for this clonotype. CDR3 DNA: TGTGCCAGCAGTGAAGGGGTAACCGAGGGTCACATTCAGTACTTC. This codes for CASSEGVTEGHIQYF. This chain uses TRBV6-1 with TRBJ2-4, with D perhaps TRBD2 (5 bases). This CDR3 has 15 residues. V lost 1 base, J lost 8 bases, and 15 bases lay in between. Germline-derived CDR1 and CDR2 are MNHNS and SASEGT.

V is TRBV29-1 and J is TRBJ1-1; TRBD1 aligns across 9 bases. Germline V gene data show CDR1 as SQVTM and CDR2 as ANQGSEA. After removal of 8 bases from V and 6 bases from J, the junction contained 7 bases not matched to a gene. The CDR3 has 12 amino acids. This CDR3 is CSSSDRGSEAFF. The CDR3 DNA sequence: TGCAGCAGTTCTGACAGGGGGTCTGAAGCTTTCTTT.

This clonotype came up a few times. This sequence joins TRBV7-2 and TRBJ2-1; unclear D gene. The CDR3 runs to 14 residues. Germline V gene data show CDR1 as SGHTA and CDR2 as FQGNSA. V lost 7 bases and J lost 0, with 10 bases in between. CDR3 residues: CASKPYASYNEQFF. The DNA for the CDR3 is TGTGCCAGCAAACCGTACGCCTCCTACAATGAGCAGTTCTTC. The full variable domain, completed using reference TRBV7-2 and TRBJ2-1, is GAGVSQSPSNKVTEKGKDVELRCDPISGHTALYWYRQSLGQGLEFLIYFQGNSAPDKSGLPSDRFSAERTGGSVSTLTIQRTQQEDSAVYLCASKPYASYNEQFFGPGTRLTVL.

This clonotype turned up a few times. This chain joins TRBV7-3 and TRBJ2-2; 10 bases are a match to TRBD2. Germline CDR1 SGHTA, CDR2 FQGTGA. The CDR3 extends over 15 amino acids. J lost 4 bases, V lost 5 bases, and 4 bases had no gene match. This CDR3 is CASSPWTSGTGELFF. The CDR3 coding sequence is TGTGCCAGCAGCCCCTGGACTAGCGGCACCGGGGAGCTGTTTTTT.

This clonotype has just a few counts. The rearrangement joins TRBV28 to TRBJ2-3, with 9 bases that match TRBD2. Germline V lookup: CDR1 MDHEN, CDR2 SYDVKM. Losses at the gene ends were 6 bases for V and 14 bases for J; bases not matched to a gene: 15. CDR3 size: 14 residues. The CDR3 here is CASRESSGNPLGYF. The CDR3 coding sequence is TGTGCCAGCAGAGAATCTAGCGGGAACCCCCTAGGGTATTTT. Full variable domain (rest looked up from reference TRBV28 and TRBJ2-3): DVKVTQSSRYLVKRTGEKVFLECVQDMDHENMFWYRQDPGLGLRLIYFSYDVKMKEKGDIPEGYSVSREKKERFSLILESASTNQTSMYLCASRESSGNPLGYFGPGTRLTVL.

This clonotype was detected many times. The chain carries TRBV7-6 and TRBJ2-1; no clear D gene. Between the trimmed V and J ends, which lost 5 bases and 10 bases, there was a span of 18 bases. CDR1 and CDR2 (germline): SGHVS, FNYEAQ. CDR3 length: 14 residues. As DNA, the CDR3 is TGTGCCAGCAGCCCCCTTTCGGCGTTGGGCGAGCAGTTCTTC. The encoded protein is CASSPLSALGEQFF.

This clonotype was detected only once. This rearrangement joins TRBV7-9 to TRBJ2-7; D unclear. Between the trimmed V and J ends, which lost 8 bases and 3 bases, there was a span of 11 bases. Germline V gene lookup returns CDR1 SEHNR and CDR2 FQNEAQ (reference sequence). This CDR3 has 12 residues. The CDR3 reads CASRSRGYEQYF. As DNA, the CDR3 is TGTGCCAGCCGATCCCGCGGCTACGAGCAGTACTTC.

The table lists this clonotype with a few counts. This rearrangement joins TRBV7-9 to TRBJ2-7; no reliable D call. V was trimmed by 5 bases and J by 6 bases, leaving 8 bases between them. The germline V gene encodes CDR1 SEHNR and CDR2 FQNEAQ (reference sequence). The CDR3 has 11 amino acids. CDR3 residues: CASSPYGEQYF. In DNA, the CDR3 is TGTGCCAGCAGCCCTTATGGCGAGCAGTACTTC.

As to this clonotype: This clone may be a read error of a much larger clone one base away. The chain couples TRBV6-1 to TRBJ2-1, with D tentatively TRBD1 or TRBD2 (5 bases each). The CDR3 loop spans 16 amino acids. Germline lookup yields CDR1 MNHNS and CDR2 SASEGT. The V and J ends lost 2 bases and 10 bases respectively, with 21 bases between them. The DNA of the CDR3 is TGTGCCAGCAGTGAACCCGCGACACTCCCACGGGGCGAGCAGTTCTTC. Amino acid sequence: CASSEPATLPRGEQFF.

V is TRBV19 and J is TRBJ1-2; 7 nucleotides match TRBD1. The CDR3 is made up of 14 amino acids. The junction had 15 bases not matched to a gene; V was cut back by 9 bases and J by 8 bases. Germline CDR1 is LNHDA and CDR2 is SQIVND (reference sequence). CDR3 DNA: TGTGCCAGCACAACAGGGGCTGTAGCGTGGGGCTACACCTTC. As protein: CASTTGAVAWGYTF.

Many counts were recorded for this clonotype. The rearrangement joins TRBV7-9 to TRBJ2-3, with TRBD2 identical over 7 bases. The CDR3 runs 12 residues. Per germline, CDR1 SEHNR and CDR2 FQNEAQ (reference sequence). The CDR3 loop reads CALAPLTDTQYF. CDR3 in DNA: TGTGCACTAGCGCCTCTCACAGATACGCAGTATTTT.

This clonotype was seen at least ten times. J is TRBJ1-2 and V is TRBV3-1; D gene ambiguous. V was shortened by 4 bases and J by 5 bases, with 11 bases between the two germline ends. Looked up from germline, CDR1 is LGHDT and CDR2 is YNNKEL (reference sequence). The CDR3 has 13 residues. For the CDR3, the DNA is TGTGCCAGCAGCCTTACTAAGGCGTATGGCTACACCTTC. Translating it yields CASSLTKAYGYTF.

This clonotype was recorded a few times. The chain recombines TRBV5-1 with TRBJ2-2; 11 bases align to TRBD2. This CDR3 spans 16 amino acids. The V and J ends lost 3 bases and 4 bases, in that order; junction bases with no gene match: 5. Germline values: CDR1 SGHRS, CDR2 YFSETQ. The CDR3 is CASSSGTSGTTGELFF. DNA of the CDR3: TGCGCCAGCAGCTCAGGGACTAGCGGAACCACCGGGGAGCTGTTTTTT.

This clonotype turned up a few times. The DNA of the CDR3 is TGTGCCAGCATCCGTACGTTCTCCAGACAGCCCCAGCATTTT. Translated, it gives CASIRTFSRQPQHF. The chain combines TRBV28 with TRBJ1-5; no clear D. V was pared by 7 bases and J by 7 bases, with 17 bases between. There are 14 residues in the CDR3. Germline V lookup: CDR1 MDHEN, CDR2 SYDVKM.

This clonotype has just a few counts. This sequence joins TRBV25-1 and TRBJ2-3; 7 nucleotides match TRBD2. This CDR3 contains 14 residues. Germline CDR1 is MGHDK and CDR2 is SYGVNS. V lost 3 bases, J lost 6 bases, and 6 bases stayed unmatched. CDR3 protein: CASSDLAELDTQYF. As DNA, the CDR3 is TGTGCCAGCAGTGATCTAGCGGAGTTGGATACGCAGTATTTT.

Only a few counts were recorded for this clonotype. The chain carries TRBV6-1 and TRBJ2-7; D is unclear. The V and J ends lost 5 bases and 0 bases respectively, with 14 bases between them. Germline V gene data show CDR1 as MNHNS and CDR2 as SASEGT. This CDR3 has 15 residues. CDR3 sequence reads: CASSQGSSSSYEQYF. Here the CDR3 DNA reads TGTGCCAGCAGTCAAGGGTCATCCTCCTCCTACGAGCAGTACTTC.

This clonotype has a count of ten or more. The chain carries TRBV20-1 and TRBJ1-2; D is perhaps TRBD1 (6 bases). With 3 bases removed from V and 4 bases from J, the gap between germline ends came to 12 bases. Per germline, CDR1 DFQATT and CDR2 SNEGSKA (reference sequence). The CDR3 is 13 residues long. The CDR3 DNA reads as TGCAGTGCTAGCCAGGGGCCCGCCTATGGCTACACCTTC. This codes for CSASQGPAYGYTF.

There are a few counts of this clonotype. J is TRBJ2-7 and V is TRBV29-1, with D unresolved. This CDR3 has 13 amino acids. V lost 4 bases to trimming and J lost 1 base, with 11 bases between them. CDR1 is SQVTM and CDR2 is ANQGSEA in the germline V gene. The CDR3 region is CSVAATNSYEQYF. DNA of the CDR3: TGCAGCGTTGCGGCGACGAATTCCTACGAGCAGTACTTC.

V gene TRBV6-1 combines with J gene TRBJ2-3; TRBD2 aligns across 10 bases. The CDR3 extends over 15 amino acids. V was clipped by 6 bases and J by 7 bases; unmatched bases: 10. Per germline, CDR1 MNHNS and CDR2 SASEGT. The CDR3 DNA is TGTGCCAGCAGCCCTTCTAGCGGGAGTTCGAATACGCAGTATTTT. It codes for CASSPSSGSSNTQYF.

In this sample, this clonotype turned up many times. The germline gene is not matched at one end of the junction; a read error may be the cause. This chain links TRBV27 with TRBJ2-3; D not certain. Germline CDR1 and CDR2: MNHEY and SMNVEV (reference sequence). The CDR3 contains 15 residues. The CDR3 is CASSPRTHRADTQFF. CDR3 in DNA: TGTGCCAGCAGTCCCCGGACCCACCGGGCAGATACGCAGTTTTTT.

This clonotype has only a few counts. The chain employs TRBV6-5 and TRBJ1-2; 8 bases are a match to TRBD1. V lost 2 bases and J lost 4; bases outside the gene matches: 9. The CDR3 runs 16 residues. Germline V gene lookup returns CDR1 MNHEY and CDR2 SVGAGI. The CDR3 is CASSYGEQGVVYGYTF. The CDR3 bases are TGTGCCAGCAGTTACGGGGAACAGGGGGTAGTCTATGGCTACACCTTC.

The chain recombines TRBV2 with TRBJ2-2; no definite D call. The CDR3 contains 12 residues. The germline V and J ends were trimmed by 2 bases and 6 bases, with 4 bases remaining between them. The V gene's germline CDR1 is SNHLY and CDR2 FYNNEI. CDR3 amino acids: CASSENAGELFF. CDR3 sequence (DNA): TGTGCCAGCAGTGAAAATGCCGGGGAGCTGTTTTTT.

This clonotype has a handful of counts. The chain has TRBV4-3 and TRBJ2-3; TRBD1 matches at 7 bases. Trimming cost V 1 base and J 3 bases; bases outside gene matches: 4. The CDR3 spans 15 residues. Germline-derived CDR1 and CDR2 are LGHNA and YSLEER. The CDR3 loop reads CASSQATGTTDTQYF. CDR3 DNA: TGCGCCAGCAGCCAAGCGACAGGGACGACAGATACGCAGTATTTT.

The J gene is TRBJ2-1, the V gene TRBV5-1; a weak D match, TRBD1 (6 bases). Trimming cost V 3 bases and J 4 bases, with 17 bases left between them. The germline V gene has CDR1 SGHRS and CDR2 YFSETQ. The CDR3 totals 16 residues. Written as DNA, the CDR3 is TGCGCCAGCAGCTGGCGACAGGAAAAGCCTTACAATGAGCAGTTCTTC. Protein: CASSWRQEKPYNEQFF.

This clonotype has ten or more counts. The chain employs TRBV28 and TRBJ1-3; D not certain. Germline CDR1 MDHEN, CDR2 SYDVKM. V was cut by 2 bases and J by 0 bases, with 17 bases left in between. The CDR3 totals 18 residues. In DNA, the CDR3 is TGTGCCAGCAGTTTAAAATTCCAGAAGGCGAGCTCTGGAAACACCATATATTTT. Translated: CASSLKFQKASSGNTIYF.

This clonotype was detected ten times or more. V usage is TRBV28 and J usage is TRBJ2-3, with 13 bases fitting TRBD2. V was clipped by 6 bases and J by 4 bases; unmatched bases: 10. The CDR3 is 17 residues long. Per germline, CDR1 MDHEN and CDR2 SYDVKM. CDR3 amino acids: CASRNPGLAGIADTQYF. CDR3 bases: TGTGCCAGCAGGAACCCGGGACTAGCGGGAATTGCAGATACGCAGTATTTT.

The genes are TRBV20-1 and TRBJ1-3, with D unclear. Trimming left V 3 bases short and J 3 bases short, with 15 bases between. CDR3 length equals 15 residues. Germline CDR1 DFQATT, CDR2 SNEGSKA (reference sequence). As DNA, the CDR3 is TGCAGTGCTAGGGCTGGAGGGTTCGGTGGAAACACCATATATTTT. This encodes CSARAGGFGGNTIYF.